This entry is about one T cell receptor beta chain. This sample stems from a study of Ad26.COV2.S vaccination and SARS-CoV-2 variants. The CDR3 has 14 residues. The ends were cut back, 7 bases at V and 5 bases at J, with 14 bases in the middle. Germline CDR1 and CDR2: SSHAT and FNYEAQ (reference sequence). The assay was immunoSEQ multiplex PCR, and TCRdb's table has in-frame clones only and misses some. The sample comprises about 420,000 clones, 85% to 90% of which are singletons, and around 3.6% rests with the top ten. Treatment specified: around 19 received Ad26.COV2.S at low or high dose, single or two shots; roughly five received placebo; per-sample allocation not given. Day 63 following the first vaccine or placebo injection was when the samples were taken.

The chain has TRBV7-7 and TRBJ2-2; D is unclear. The receptor was derived from a person between 18 and 60 years old who received the Ad26.COV2.S COVID-19 vaccine or a placebo. Source: peripheral blood, taken in a trial of Ad26.COV2.S vaccine versus placebo. The CDR3 region is CASTPIARTGELFF. The CDR3 DNA reads as TGTGCCAGCACCCCGATTGCCAGAACCGGGGAGCTGTTTTTT.